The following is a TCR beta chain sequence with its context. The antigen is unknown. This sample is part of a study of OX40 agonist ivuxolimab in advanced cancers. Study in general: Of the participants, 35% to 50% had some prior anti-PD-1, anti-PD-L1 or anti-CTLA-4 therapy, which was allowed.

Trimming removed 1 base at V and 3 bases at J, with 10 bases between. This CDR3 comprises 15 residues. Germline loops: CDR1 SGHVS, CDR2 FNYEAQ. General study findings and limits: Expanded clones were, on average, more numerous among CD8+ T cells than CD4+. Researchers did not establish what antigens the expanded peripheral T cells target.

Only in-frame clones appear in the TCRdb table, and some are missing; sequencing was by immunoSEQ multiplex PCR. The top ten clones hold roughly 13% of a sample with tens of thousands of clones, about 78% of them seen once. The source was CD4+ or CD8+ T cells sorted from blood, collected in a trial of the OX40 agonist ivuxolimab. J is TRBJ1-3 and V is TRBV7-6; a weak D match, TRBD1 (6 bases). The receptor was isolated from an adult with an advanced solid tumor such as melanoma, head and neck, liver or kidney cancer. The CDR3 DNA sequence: TGTGCCAGCAGCTTAGGACAGGCAATTGGAAACACCATATATTTT. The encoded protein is CASSLGQAIGNTIYF.